This is a list of T cell receptor beta chains from one sample in a study of T cell repertoires in cytomegalovirus infection. Antigen specificity for these receptors is unknown. TCRdb itself ran the reads through MiXCR, one entry per CDR3 protein. The sample has 830,000 or so distinct CDR3 sequences, approximately 32% seen once. The sequencing used cultured CD8+ T cells from PBMCs, collected from culture after CMV antigen stimulation. These receptors came from a human donor in good health (CMV status not recorded). Some clones in this sample may be carry-over from other donors' samples. CDR3s include the opening cysteine and the closing phenylalanine or tryptophan.

v_gene,j_gene,CDR3aa
TRBV11-2,TRBJ2-5,CASSLGALAGQETQYF
TRBV6-2/TRBV6-3,TRBJ1-1,CASSPGPPGTEAFF
TRBV19,TRBJ2-4,CASSPLGELKAKNIQYF
TRBV12-3/TRBV12-4,TRBJ1-2,CASISVVGGYTF
TRBV9,TRBJ1-1,CASSAQTEAFF
TRBV4-1,TRBJ1-2,CASSQDRGGYGYTF
TRBV7-9,TRBJ2-1,CASSLEQVDEQFF
TRBV5-4,TRBJ1-3,CASSSGTGGFSGNTIYF
TRBV20-1,TRBJ1-2,CSAPRRGYGYTF
TRBV4-2,TRBJ2-5,CASSQDSPSRRAQYF
TRBV12-3/TRBV12-4,TRBJ2-7,CASSWTSGSYEQYF
TRBV6-5,TRBJ1-5,CASSYSTESQPQHF
TRBV9,TRBJ2-2,CASSSPKSGGLGGELFF
TRBV4-1,TRBJ1-1,CASSQELHTEAFF
TRBV28,TRBJ1-2,CASNSRLGQNNYGYTF
TRBV6-4,TRBJ1-5,CASRNQGQDINQPQHF
TRBV6-1,TRBJ1-4,CASSDEKLFF
TRBV7-3,TRBJ1-2,CASSLGGAVRRGYTF
TRBV7-6,TRBJ2-1,CASSVYGLNEQFF
TRBV5-5,TRBJ2-3,CASSSRLWEARGDTQYF
TRBV27,TRBJ2-5,CASSSASGHYF
TRBV6-5,TRBJ2-1,CASSDLGREINNEQFF
TRBV6-5,TRBJ1-1,CASSYFPGSEAFF
TRBV4-2,TRBJ1-1,CASSQGRITEAFF
TRBV19,TRBJ1-3,CASAPTAISGNTIYF
TRBV29-1,TRBJ1-1,CSVEFLDEAFF
TRBV5-1,TRBJ1-5,CASSRSGGLGEPQHF
TRBV9,TRBJ1-1,CASSVGGQLNTEAFF
TRBV7-6,TRBJ1-1,CASSLGQVTEAFF
TRBV6-5,TRBJ2-1,CASTPKRGSYNEQFF
TRBV6-1,TRBJ1-3,CASSYRVAGNTIYF
TRBV7-8,TRBJ2-5,CASSLETGLVMETQYF
TRBV7-9,TRBJ1-4,CASSLVPRQGERNEKLFF
TRBV5-5,TRBJ2-6,CASSLDGYPNSGANVLTF
TRBV7-9,TRBJ2-5,CASSPQDRGLEETQYF
TRBV2,TRBJ2-3,CASREERYTDTQYF
TRBV12-3/TRBV12-4,TRBJ1-2,CASTPGSPGAYGYTF
TRBV7-2,TRBJ1-1,CASSSLWGNTEAFF
TRBV27,TRBJ2-5,CASRRAGARQETQYF
TRBV7-9,TRBJ2-1,CASSLVRTGVNEQFF
TRBV28,TRBJ2-6,CASSLSTGALPGANVLTF
TRBV27,TRBJ2-7,CASSLRTAPGLEQYF
TRBV4-1,TRBJ1-1,CASSQGESTEAFF
TRBV6-1,TRBJ2-4,CASTESIPKNIQYF
TRBV6-1,TRBJ1-2,CATKPGGRYGYTF
TRBV7-2,TRBJ1-1,CASSLEGGGVVNTEAFF
TRBV6-6,TRBJ2-7,CASSLGWGDNEQYF
TRBV7-6,TRBJ1-6,CASSRGIARSWDSPLHF
TRBV7-9,TRBJ2-7,CASSWTSGVGHEQYF
TRBV6-2/TRBV6-3,TRBJ2-5,CASSYKTSDVVGETQYF
TRBV10-3,TRBJ1-6,CAIIIGALLHF